The TCR beta chain under discussion was sequenced for a study of cytomegalovirus exposure and HLA in healthy donors. The study, taken as a whole, reports: Cytomegalovirus status, reportedly, was diagnosed with high specificity and sensitivity by the classifier. A later analysis revealed that TCR association rates differed between HLA loci, peaking at DRB1 and bottoming out at HLA-C. Earlier results showed most TCR beta V segments being productive about 90% or about 30% of the time.

There are 17 residues in the CDR3. Germline trimming cut 1 base from V and 1 base from J; bases unmatched to any gene: 7. Per germline, CDR1 LNHDA and CDR2 SQIVND (reference sequence). As regards this clone: Its antigen is undetermined.

At collection, donors were nominally healthy, but unrecorded immune exposures were probable. PCR was performed using 60 Vbeta and 13 Jbeta primers. TCRdb's copy holds only in-frame clones and misses some; the assay was immunoSEQ multiplex PCR. Found here are about 170,000 clones, around three quarters of them singletons; the top ten hold around 6.8%. V and J are TRBV19 and TRBJ1-1; 9 bases map to TRBD1. The sequenced material came from PBMCs. The sequence came from a man aged 35 to 55 in good health and CMV-seropositive. CDR3 DNA sequence: TGTGCCAGTAGTATAGTGGGACAGGGATACCGGAACACTGAAGCTTTCTTT. Translating it yields CASSIVGQGYRNTEAFF.